The 26 T cell receptor beta chains given below trace back to one sample, sequenced in a study of T-cell memory formation after mild COVID-19. TCRdb reprocessed the 5' RACE reads via MiXCR and lists one record per CDR3 protein. This sample carries over 30,000 distinct CDR3 sequences, roughly an eighth of them seen once, and the ten largest clones take approximately 29%. Sequencing was carried out using PBMCs or a T cell subset sorted from them (not recorded which). These receptors originate from a man between 18 and 35 years old who had mild COVID-19 (a few samples of this study predate the infection). Cell type and time point are not known.

This clonotype was detected many times. The chain links TRBV4-1 to TRBJ2-1, with unresolved D. The CDR3 sequence is 14 residues long. CDR1 and CDR2 from the germline V gene are MGHRA and YSYEKL. V lost 3 bases to trimming and J lost 10 bases, with 16 bases between them. CDR3 nucleotide sequence: TGCGCCAGCAGCCAGGCTGACTTGGGCGTCGAGCAGTTCTTC. Translation gives CASSQADLGVEQFF.

The sample holds many counts of this clonotype. This chain links TRBV7-2 with TRBJ2-1, with D possibly being TRBD2 (6 bases). Germline loops: CDR1 SGHTA, CDR2 FQGNSA. Trimming pared 5 bases from V and 3 bases from J, leaving 11 bases between. CDR3 length equals 14 residues. The chain's CDR3 is CASSATRNYNEQFF. For the CDR3, the DNA is TGTGCCAGCAGCGCGACTAGAAACTACAATGAGCAGTTCTTC.

Ten or more counts support this clonotype. J is TRBJ2-7 and V is TRBV20-1; D call uncertain. Germline CDR1 DFQATT, CDR2 SNEGSKA (reference sequence). The V end was cut by 3 bases, the J end by 2 bases, with 14 bases between. CDR3 size: 14 residues. CDR3 loop: CSASRPGNTYEQYV. As DNA, the CDR3 is TGCAGTGCTAGTAGGCCAGGAAATACCTACGAGCAGTACGTC.

The chain combines TRBV18 with TRBJ2-5, with no clear D. The CDR3 is made up of 14 amino acids. Trimming stripped 0 bases from V and 2 bases from J, with 7 bases between. Germline V gives CDR1 KGHSH, CDR2 LQKENI. The CDR3 spells CASSPPLIQETQYF. The CDR3 DNA reads TGTGCCAGCTCACCACCCCTTATACAAGAGACCCAGTACTTC.

This clonotype is judged medium-sized. The CDR3 DNA sequence: TGCAGCGCCTGGAGACAATTCGAGTACACCTTC. Its protein product is CSAWRQFEYTF. The chain uses TRBV29-1 and TRBJ1-2; no reliable D call. There are 11 residues in the CDR3. Trimming left V 7 bases short and J 11 bases short, with 17 bases between. The V gene's germline CDR1 is SQVTM and CDR2 ANQGSEA.

The chain joins TRBV12-3 or TRBV12-4 to TRBJ1-2; D unclear. CDR3 length: 13 amino acids. Trimming pared 3 bases from V and 6 bases from J, leaving 11 bases between. CDR3 coding DNA: TGTGCCAGCAGTTTCTTGCCCCTAGATGGCTACACCTTC. Amino acids: CASSFLPLDGYTF.

In this sample, this clonotype turned up many times. V is TRBV6-5 and J is TRBJ1-3; D unclear. The germline gives CDR1 MNHEY, CDR2 SVGAGI. The V gene lost 8 bases and the J gene lost 4 bases, with 18 bases spanning the gap. This CDR3 is 15 amino acids long. Here the CDR3 DNA reads TGTGCCAGCCAGAGGGTTGTTGGTGGCGGAAACACCATATATTTT. Residues: CASQRVVGGGNTIYF.

At least ten counts were recorded for this clonotype. The genes are TRBV7-9 and TRBJ1-6; D remains unclear. Germline CDR1 is SEHNR and CDR2 is FQNEAQ (reference sequence). The CDR3 is 14 residues long. Trimming pared 3 bases from V and 6 bases from J, leaving 9 bases between. CDR3 sequence: CASSLSGRNSPLHF. The CDR3 DNA reads TGTGCCAGCAGCTTGAGTGGCCGTAATTCACCCCTCCACTTT.

This clonotype was seen many times. V and J are TRBV6-2 or TRBV6-3 and TRBJ1-2; 8 bases line up with TRBD1. The CDR3 is made up of 16 amino acids. CDR1 MNHEY and CDR2 SVGEGT come from the germline V gene. Germline trimming cut 6 bases from V and 6 bases from J; bases unmatched to any gene: 15. The CDR3 nucleotides are TGTGCCAGCAGCCCCTTTGAAGGACAGGGAGTAGATGGCTACACCTTC. Its protein is CASSPFEGQGVDGYTF.

This clonotype was seen repeatedly, ten times or more. The chain is built from TRBV7-9 and TRBJ2-1, with 10 bases aligning to TRBD2. This CDR3 has 14 residues. Germline CDR1 and CDR2: SEHNR and FQNEAQ (reference sequence). The junction had 9 bases not matched to a gene; V was cut back by 7 bases and J by 9 bases. CDR3 in amino acids: CASTKSGGVPEQFF. DNA of the CDR3: TGTGCCAGCACTAAAAGCGGGGGGGTCCCTGAGCAGTTCTTC.

This clonotype was found many times. The chain carries TRBV29-1 and TRBJ2-6, with D perhaps TRBD2 (5 bases). Germline V gene sequence: CDR1 SQVTM, CDR2 ANQGSEA. The ends were cut back, 4 bases at V and 1 base at J, with 14 bases in the middle. The CDR3 has 16 amino acids. The CDR3 nucleotides are TGCAGCGTTGGCACGGACTTCGAGTCTGGGGCCAACGTCCTGACTTTC. Residues: CSVGTDFESGANVLTF.

This clonotype was recorded at least ten times. V gene TRBV7-9 combines with J gene TRBJ1-3; D perhaps matches TRBD1 (6 bases). Germline CDR1 reads SEHNR; CDR2 reads FQNEAQ (reference sequence). V shed 3 bases and J shed 4 bases, with 10 bases lying between them. The CDR3 runs to 14 residues. The CDR3 loop is CASSFTGTGNTIYF. DNA for the CDR3: TGTGCCAGCAGCTTCACCGGGACAGGAAACACCATATATTTT.

A few counts support this clonotype. The chain recombines TRBV3-1 with TRBJ2-4, with 8 bases lining up with TRBD1. Germline values: CDR1 LGHDT, CDR2 YNNKEL (reference sequence). The CDR3 is made up of 13 amino acids. Losses at the gene ends were 5 bases for V and 9 bases for J; bases not matched to a gene: 6. For the CDR3, the DNA is TGTGCCAGCAGCTGGACAGGGTCGGTCATTCAGTACTTC. Encoded protein: CASSWTGSVIQYF.

V and J are TRBV7-2 and TRBJ2-3; TRBD2 is a possible D gene (6 bases). CDR3 length: 15 amino acids. From germline, CDR1 is SGHTA and CDR2 FQGNSA. V was cut by 5 bases and J by 8 bases, with 20 bases left in between. The CDR3 is CASSPGPGVIGTQYF. The CDR3 nucleotides are TGTGCCAGCAGCCCAGGCCCGGGGGTGATCGGTACGCAGTATTTT. The full variable domain, with the rest looked up from reference TRBV7-2 and TRBJ2-3, is GAGVSQSPSNKVTEKGKDVELRCDPISGHTALYWYRQSLGQGLEFLIYFQGNSAPDKSGLPSDRFSAERTGGSVSTLTIQRTQQEDSAVYLCASSPGPGVIGTQYFGPGTRLTVL.

This clonotype was observed many times. The gene calls are TRBV7-2 and TRBJ2-1, with 14 bases lining up with TRBD2. The V gene end was trimmed by 7 bases and the J gene end by 4 bases; junction bases not matched to a gene: 15. Germline V gives CDR1 SGHTA, CDR2 FQGNSA. The CDR3 runs to 19 residues. The DNA for the CDR3 is TGTGCCAGCAACCCCAGGGGGACTAGCGGGGGCCCCAAATACAATGAGCAGTTCTTC. It yields the protein CASNPRGTSGGPKYNEQFF.

The V and J genes are TRBV18 and TRBJ2-3; D gene unclear. CDR3 length: 15 amino acids. Trimming took 3 bases from V and 1 from J, leaving 11 bases between them. Germline values: CDR1 KGHSH, CDR2 LQKENI. The CDR3 spells CASSPVGQGTDTQYF. CDR3 nucleotide sequence: TGTGCCAGCTCACCGGTCGGGCAGGGCACAGATACGCAGTATTTT.

Ten or more counts support this clonotype. The genes are TRBV29-1 and TRBJ2-3, with 9 bases matching TRBD1. V was pared by 6 bases and J by 3 bases, with 13 bases of the junction left unmatched. The CDR3 length is 16 residues. The germline CDR1 and CDR2 sequences are SQVTM and ANQGSEA. The CDR3 coding sequence is TGCAGCGTCACCCACCCTGACAGGGGGGTAACAGATACGCAGTATTTT. Translating it yields CSVTHPDRGVTDTQYF.

This clonotype was seen many times. The V gene is TRBV20-1, the J gene TRBJ2-7, with D possibly being TRBD2 (6 bases). Germline V lookup: CDR1 DFQATT, CDR2 SNEGSKA (reference sequence). This CDR3 region has 12 residues. The V end was cut by 6 bases, the J end by 6 bases, with 15 bases between. Here the CDR3 DNA reads TGCAGTGCCCAAGGGGTGACTAGCGAGCAGTACTTC. This gives the protein CSAQGVTSEQYF.

Ten or more counts support this clonotype. The chain carries TRBV5-1 and TRBJ2-1, with TRBD1 matching 8 bases. Germline loops: CDR1 SGHRS, CDR2 YFSETQ. This CDR3 is built from 15 residues. V was pared by 0 bases and J by 3 bases, with 2 bases of the junction left unmatched. CDR3 sequence: CASSLGDRYYNEQFF. CDR3 nucleotides: TGCGCCAGCAGCTTGGGGGACAGGTACTACAATGAGCAGTTCTTC.

This clonotype was found many times. The CDR3 loop reads CASRASGGQETQYF. The DNA of the CDR3 is TGTGCTAGTCGGGCTAGCGGGGGTCAAGAGACCCAGTACTTC. The chain employs TRBV12-5 and TRBJ2-5; 10 nucleotides align to TRBD2. CDR3 length: 14 residues. Germline assignment: CDR1 LGHNT and CDR2 FRNRAP. V was clipped by 8 bases and J by 2 bases; unmatched bases: 5.

This clonotype was counted many times. This rearrangement joins TRBV7-2 to TRBJ2-3, with D possibly matching TRBD2 (7 bases). V was pared by 5 bases and J by 0 bases, with 15 bases between. CDR3 length: 16 residues. Germline assignment: CDR1 SGHTA and CDR2 FQGNSA. The chain's CDR3 is CASSTLGGRSTDTQYF. The CDR3 bases are TGTGCCAGCAGCACCCTGGGGGGGCGAAGCACAGATACGCAGTATTTT.

The sample holds many counts of this clonotype. CDR3 amino acids: CASSFLAATTDTQYF. In nucleotides, the CDR3 is TGTGCCAGCAGCTTCCTAGCGGCTACCACAGATACGCAGTATTTT. This sequence joins TRBV7-9 and TRBJ2-3; 7 nucleotides agree with TRBD2. The V segment lost 3 bases and the J segment 2 bases; nucleotides outside the gene matches: 5. The germline V gene has CDR1 SEHNR and CDR2 FQNEAQ (reference sequence). This CDR3 has 15 residues. Using reference TRBV7-9 and TRBJ2-3 for the parts outside the CDR3, the full variable domain is DTGVSQNPRHKITKRGQNVTFRCDPISEHNRLYWYRQTLGQGPEFLTYFQNEAQLEKSRLLSDRFSAERPKGSFSTLEIQRTEQGDSAMYLCASSFLAATTDTQYFGPGTRLTVL.

V usage is TRBV6-5 and J usage is TRBJ2-7, with D possibly matching TRBD2 (5 bases). Germline V gives CDR1 MNHEY, CDR2 SVGAGI. V shed 5 bases and J shed 7 bases, with 15 bases lying between them. CDR3 length: 13 amino acids. CDR3 amino acids: CASSPGPGWEQYV. CDR3 nucleotides: TGTGCCAGCAGTCCAGGCCCGGGATGGGAGCAGTACGTC.

This clonotype was seen repeatedly, ten times or more. CDR3 DNA sequence: TGTGCCAGCAGCGTGGGGTACAATGAGCAGTTCTTC. Its translation is CASSVGYNEQFF. The chain carries TRBV9 and TRBJ2-1; the D is unclear. In germline, CDR1 is SGDLS, CDR2 YYNGEE. Trimming removed 2 bases from V and 4 bases from J, with 4 bases in between. The CDR3 has 12 residues.

This clonotype occurred many times. The chain has TRBV4-1 and TRBJ1-1; D remains unclear. V shed 0 bases and J shed 0 bases, with 11 bases lying between them. There are 16 residues in the CDR3. Germline CDR1 and CDR2: MGHRA and YSYEKL. CDR3 sequence: CASSQDWAGMNTEAFF. CDR3 coding DNA: TGCGCCAGCAGCCAAGATTGGGCAGGCATGAACACTGAAGCTTTCTTT.

This clonotype has ten or more counts. The chain is built from TRBV12-3 or TRBV12-4 and TRBJ1-5; D unclear. The CDR3 runs to 12 residues. Trimming shortened V by 7 bases and J by 5 bases, and 9 bases separated the two germline ends. The CDR3 reads CASTREDQPQHF. The CDR3 bases are TGTGCCAGCACTCGGGAAGATCAGCCCCAGCATTTT.